The clone carrying this TCR beta chain is classed as medium-sized. Its antigen is unknown. The data were taken from a study of tumor and adjacent non-tumor tissue in lung cancer. The study, taken as a whole, reports: Tumor repertoires had a smaller top 100 clone share than normal lung. Higher tumor TCR diversity was associated with shorter survival. Significantly higher TCR diversity was found in tumor than normal lung.

The library came from three nested PCR rounds adapted from ARM-PCR protocols. From the multiplex PCR reads, TCRdb called clonotypes with MiXCR, one entry per CDR3 protein. Found here are more than 85,000 distinct CDR3 sequences, around 82% of them singletons; the top ten hold approximately 24%. No cell sorting was done before RNA was extracted from the tissue. Chemotherapy-naive patients with new lung cancer underwent thoracic surgery in China, August–November 2014. Sequenced material: lung tumor tissue. The origin of this receptor is a man between 65 and 79 years old with non-small cell lung cancer.

The CDR3 region has the DNA TGTGCCAGCAGCGGCGCGGGGGGGCCGTCCTACGAGCAGTACTTC. This sequence encodes CASSGAGGPSYEQYF. This sequence joins TRBV5-4 and TRBJ2-7; 9 bases line up with TRBD2. The CDR3 is 15 residues long. The V and J ends lost 4 bases and 1 base, in that order; junction bases with no gene match: 6. CDR1 and CDR2 from the germline V gene are SGHNT and YYREEE (reference sequence).